The 25 T cell receptor beta chains below all came from one sample that was sequenced in a study of blood T cells in healthy people across ages. Combining a sample-barcoded 5' primer with a J-beta primer mix, a second PCR ran for roughly 7 to 12 cycles. MiXCR was run by TCRdb on the 5' RACE reads, yielding one entry per CDR3 protein. Here the sample spans about 640,000 distinct CDR3 sequences, approximately 30% being singletons. Specimen: blood. The receptor source for this set is a woman older than 75 in good health.

This clonotype was recorded at least ten times. A read error is possible here, since a much larger clone lies one base away. The V gene is TRBV7-6, the J gene TRBJ2-5; TRBD1 matches at 10 bases. The trim removed 1 base at V and 11 bases at J, leaving 16 bases unmatched. Germline CDR1 and CDR2: SGHVS and FNYEAQ. This CDR3 spans 17 amino acids. The CDR3 protein is CASSLERGTGAFDEQYF. CDR3 sequence (DNA): TGTGCCAGCAGCTTAGAAAGGGGGACAGGGGCCTTCGATGAGCAGTACTTC. Drawing the rest from reference TRBV7-6 and TRBJ2-5, the complete variable domain is GAGVSQSPRYKVTKRGQDVALRCDPISGHVSLYWYRQALGQGPEFLTYFNYEAQQDKSGLPNDRFSAERPEGSISTLTIQRTEQRDSAMYRCASSLERGTGAFDEQYFGPGTRLLVL.

This clonotype was seen repeatedly, ten times or more. The V and J genes are TRBV7-8 and TRBJ2-5, with D perhaps TRBD2 (6 bases). Germline lookup yields CDR1 SGHVS and CDR2 FQNEAQ. Trimming shortened V by 5 bases and J by 5 bases, and 21 bases separated the two germline ends. The CDR3 spans 16 residues. CDR3 DNA: TGTGCCAGCAGCCCCGGACTATACGGGGGTGAGGAGACCCAGTACTTC. Translation: CASSPGLYGGEETQYF.

The V gene is TRBV7-9, the J gene TRBJ2-1; TRBD1 agrees at 8 bases. From germline, CDR1 is SEHNR and CDR2 FQNEAQ (reference sequence). CDR3 length: 16 residues. With 6 bases clipped from V and 8 bases from J, the junction kept 15 bases outside the gene matches. As DNA, the CDR3 is TGTGCCAGCAGTCAGTTTCGGGACAGGTCGATTTATGAGCAGTTCTTC. This translates into CASSQFRDRSIYEQFF.

This clonotype occurred many times. The rearrangement joins TRBV7-2 to TRBJ2-7; D is perhaps TRBD1 or TRBD2 (7 bases each). With 8 bases removed from V and 3 bases from J, the gap between germline ends came to 17 bases. Germline CDR1 is SGHTA and CDR2 is FQGNSA. This CDR3 is 14 amino acids long. The CDR3 here is CASGPGGGNYEQYF. The CDR3 DNA follows: TGTGCCAGCGGACCAGGGGGGGGAAACTACGAGCAGTACTTC.

This clonotype was seen ten or more times. J is TRBJ1-5 and V is TRBV12-3 or TRBV12-4, with TRBD1 matching 8 bases. Germline trimming cut 6 bases from V and 1 base from J; bases unmatched to any gene: 8. The CDR3 contains 16 residues. The CDR3 reads CASSSTGGMSNQPQHF. DNA of the CDR3: TGTGCCAGCAGCTCAACAGGGGGTATGAGCAATCAGCCCCAGCATTTT.

This clonotype was observed at least ten times. The chain employs TRBV7-7 and TRBJ2-3; D is undetermined. The germline V gene encodes CDR1 SSHAT and CDR2 FNYEAQ (reference sequence). CDR3 length equals 13 residues. Trimming took off 3 bases at V and 2 bases at J, with 6 bases between the two ends. This chain's CDR3 is CASSLDHTDTQYF. The DNA of the CDR3 is TGTGCCAGCAGCTTGGACCACACAGATACGCAGTATTTT.

This clonotype was observed many times. The gene calls are TRBV5-1 and TRBJ1-1; 7 bases are a match to TRBD1. The germline CDR1 and CDR2 sequences are SGHRS and YFSETQ. CDR3 length: 14 residues. With 1 base clipped from V and 1 base from J, the junction kept 1 base outside the gene matches. CDR3 protein: CASSLSGGNTEAFF. DNA for the CDR3: TGCGCCAGCAGCTTGTCAGGGGGGAACACTGAAGCTTTCTTT.

The chain joins TRBV3-1 to TRBJ2-7; TRBD1 is a possible D gene (6 bases). The V end was cut by 4 bases, the J end by 7 bases, with 14 bases between. The CDR3 is 13 amino acids. Germline V gene sequence: CDR1 LGHDT, CDR2 YNNKEL (reference sequence). CDR3 loop: CASSLRGKDEQYF. The CDR3 DNA sequence: TGTGCCAGCAGCCTCAGGGGAAAAGATGAGCAGTACTTC.

The V gene is TRBV7-2, the J gene TRBJ2-4; TRBD1 might be the D (5 bases). The DNA end lines up better with TRBJ2-7; the J call may be wrong. Germline-derived CDR1 and CDR2 are SGHTA and FQGNSA. The length of the CDR3 is 13 residues. CDR3 residues: CASSKGDTLEQYF. CDR3 DNA sequence: TGTGCCAGCAGCAAAGGGGATACCCTCGAGCAGTACTTC.

This clonotype was seen more than once but under ten times. A much larger clone differs from this one at a single base, so this may be a read error. The J gene is TRBJ2-7, the V gene TRBV20-1, with TRBD1 identical over 10 bases. There are 13 residues in the CDR3. V was clipped by 5 bases and J by 3 bases; unmatched bases: 4. Germline V gene lookup returns CDR1 DFQATT and CDR2 SNEGSKA (reference sequence). CDR3 loop: CSAETGGSYEQYF. CDR3 bases: TGCAGTGCTGAGACAGGGGGCAGCTACGAGCAGTACTTC.

As regards this clonotype: This may stem from a read error, because a much larger clone lies one nucleotide away. J is TRBJ1-1 and V is TRBV12-3 or TRBV12-4; 8 nucleotides match TRBD1. This CDR3 is 14 amino acids long. DNA of the CDR3: TGTACCAGCAGTCTTAGGACAGGGTTGACTGAAGCTTTCTTT. Its protein product is CTSSLRTGLTEAFF.

The rearrangement links TRBV5-1 to TRBJ2-5; TRBD2 might be the D (6 bases). The DNA end is a closer match to TRBJ2-7, so the J assignment may be wrong. Germline CDR1 is SGHRS and CDR2 is YFSETQ. This CDR3 spans 14 amino acids. The CDR3 DNA reads as TGCGCCAGCAGCCTATCAGTCGGGACTTACGAGCAGTACTTC. This encodes CASSLSVGTYEQYF.

With respect to this clonotype: This CDR3 is missing its conserved last phenylalanine or tryptophan, likely due to a read error. The CDR3 DNA follows: TGTGCCAGCAGCTTAGACCGCTACGAGCAGTACATC. Translated, it gives CASSLDRYEQYI. This chain joins TRBV6-6 and TRBJ2-7; D is unclear. Germline-derived CDR1 and CDR2 are MNHNY and SVGAGI (reference sequence). The CDR3 contains 12 residues. V was cut by 6 bases and J by 3 bases, with 9 bases left in between.

This chain links TRBV7-2 with TRBJ2-7, with D uncertain. The end of the DNA fits TRBJ2-5 better, so the J call may be wrong. This CDR3 comprises 16 residues. Germline V gene data show CDR1 as SGHTA and CDR2 as FQGNSA. The CDR3 DNA reads as TGTGCCAGCAGCCCGCGAACCGACGGTACCCATGGGACCCAGTACTTC. Translating gives CASSPRTDGTHGTQYF.

CDR3 region: CASSSGQAGYTF. Here the CDR3 DNA reads TGTGCCAGCAGCTCGGGACAGGCTGGCTACACCTTC. The V and J genes are TRBV9 and TRBJ1-2, with 8 bases aligning to TRBD1. The length of the CDR3 is 12 residues. With 4 bases clipped from V and 7 bases from J, the junction kept 3 bases outside the gene matches. Looked up from germline, CDR1 is SGDLS and CDR2 is YYNGEE.

This clonotype was found a few times. A single base separates this from a much larger clone, so it may be a read error. The chain couples TRBV5-1 to TRBJ2-6; D might be TRBD1 (5 bases). The CDR3 has 15 residues. Germline-derived CDR1 and CDR2 are SGHRS and YFSETQ. The CDR3 DNA sequence: TGCGCCAGCAGCCCGGATGGGTCTGGGGCCAACGTCCGGACTTTC. It encodes CASSPDGSGANVRTF.

This clonotype was detected a few times. V gene TRBV11-2 combines with J gene TRBJ1-2, with D maybe TRBD1 (5 bases). The germline V gene encodes CDR1 SGHAT and CDR2 FQNNGV. The CDR3 length is 15 residues. The ends were cut back, 1 base at V and 6 bases at J, with 15 bases in the middle. The CDR3 loop is CASSLGGRPRDGYTF. For the CDR3, the DNA is TGTGCCAGCAGCTTAGGGGGGAGGCCGAGGGATGGCTACACCTTC.

This clonotype has at least ten counts. This chain links TRBV20-1 with TRBJ2-5; 11 bases agree with TRBD2. This CDR3 has 16 amino acids. Germline V CDR1 and CDR2: DFQATT, SNEGSKA (reference sequence). V lost 2 bases to trimming and J lost 1 base; unmatched junction nucleotides: 6. The CDR3 bases are TGCAGTGCTAGACCAACTAGCGGGGGACGCCAAGAGACCCAGTACTTC. The encoded protein is CSARPTSGGRQETQYF.

The CDR3 protein is CASSQGGPGELFF. Written as DNA, the CDR3 is TGTGCCAGCAGCCAAGGGGGGCCAGGGGAGCTGTTTTTT. The chain recombines TRBV3-1 with TRBJ2-2; D may be TRBD1 (6 bases). This CDR3 spans 13 amino acids. V was trimmed by 1 base and J by 8 bases, leaving 8 bases between them. Germline values: CDR1 LGHDT, CDR2 YNNKEL (reference sequence).

For this clonotype: A much larger clone differs from this one at a single base, so this may be a read error. The chain recombines TRBV7-2 with TRBJ2-5, with D uncertain. Trimming shortened V by 5 bases and J by 11 bases, and 21 bases separated the two germline ends. The CDR3 runs 14 residues. CDR1 and CDR2 (germline): SGHTA, FQGNSA. Here the CDR3 reads CASSRRDGRNEQYF. CDR3 DNA sequence: TGTGCCAGCAGCCGCCGCGACGGCAGAAATGAGCAGTACTTC. Full variable domain (outside the CDR3, taken from reference TRBV7-2 and TRBJ2-5): GAGVSQSPSNKVTEKGKDVELRCDPISGHTALYWYRQSLGQGLEFLIYFQGNSAPDKSGLPSDRFSAERTGGSVSTLTIQRTQQEDSAVYLCASSRRDGRNEQYFGPGTRLLVL.

The sample holds a few counts of this clonotype. The chain uses TRBV6-5 and TRBJ2-2; possible D gene TRBD2, 7 bases. The CDR3 totals 15 residues. V lost 6 bases and J lost 4, with 15 bases in between. Germline CDR1 MNHEY, CDR2 SVGAGI. CDR3: CASRMGRGRTGELFF. In DNA, the CDR3 is TGTGCCAGCAGGATGGGGCGGGGGCGCACCGGGGAGCTGTTTTTT.

In its sample, this clonotype was seen a few times. The chain uses TRBV7-9 and TRBJ1-6, with D possibly TRBD1 on 5 matching bases. The length of the CDR3 is 13 residues. With 6 bases removed from V and 10 bases from J, the gap between germline ends came to 13 bases. The germline CDR1 and CDR2 sequences are SEHNR and FQNEAQ (reference sequence). The CDR3 nucleotides read TGTGCCAGCAGTTCAGGGTTTAGGTCACCCCTCCACTTT. Protein product: CASSSGFRSPLHF.

This clonotype was seen repeatedly, ten times or more. This chain links TRBV20-1 with TRBJ2-3; 8 nucleotides line up with TRBD1. Trimming removed 5 bases from V and 3 bases from J; junction bases left unmatched: 7. Germline V gene lookup returns CDR1 DFQATT and CDR2 SNEGSKA (reference sequence). The CDR3 has 14 residues. CDR3: CSAVGTGGTDTQYF. The CDR3 nucleotides are TGCAGTGCTGTTGGGACAGGAGGAACAGATACGCAGTATTTT.

V and J are TRBV29-1 and TRBJ1-3, with D tentatively TRBD1 (5 bases). This CDR3 contains 14 residues. Germline CDR1 reads SQVTM; CDR2 reads ANQGSEA. V lost 0 bases to trimming and J lost 0 bases, with 6 bases between them. CDR3 in amino acids: CSVEDDSSGNTIYF. CDR3 sequence (DNA): TGCAGCGTTGAAGATGACAGCTCTGGAAACACCATATATTTT.

This clonotype was recorded many times. The chain employs TRBV7-2 and TRBJ1-2; possibly TRBD1 for D (6 bases). This CDR3 comprises 15 residues. V gave up 10 bases and J gave up 0 bases, with 18 bases separating them. In germline, CDR1 is SGHTA, CDR2 FQGNSA. CDR3 DNA sequence: TGTGCCACCCACGGGGGCCCTGTGGCTAACTATGGCTACACCTTC. Encoded protein: CATHGGPVANYGYTF.